The 29 T cell receptor beta chains reported below all come from one sample, sequenced in a study of post-analysis software for immune sequencing data (dated by TCRdb to the mid-2010s). Overall results and qualifications from the work: Patients showed significantly higher frequencies than controls for five TRBV segments, among them TRBV5-6, TRBV5-1 and TRBV20-1.

No antigen has been identified for these receptors. Libraries were prepared through PCR. The instrument was an Illumina HiSeq 2500. To reduce PCR and sequencing biases, unique molecular identifiers were incorporated into the TCR beta cDNA libraries. TCRdb itself trimmed the public reads at Q25 with fastp, ran MiXCR and retained productive beta chains. Duplicate CDR3 protein sequences are folded into a single record with the most common DNA and genes. This sample holds 650,000 to 850,000 distinct CDR3 sequences; about 43% were observed only once. Together, the top ten hold roughly 5% of the sample. Specimen: blood. Source of these receptors: a girl between 10 and 17 years old with multiple sclerosis.

In its sample, this clonotype was seen a few times. The CDR3 spells CASSPTGGDDTDTQYF. The CDR3 region has the DNA TGTGCCAGCAGCCCCACCGGGGGGGACGACACAGATACGCAGTATTTT. The rearrangement links TRBV6-2 or TRBV6-3 to TRBJ2-3; 8 bases map to TRBD2. The CDR3 covers 16 residues. The V segment lost 6 bases and the J segment 2 bases; nucleotides outside the gene matches: 10. Germline V gene sequence: CDR1 MNHEY, CDR2 SVGEGT.

The rearrangement uses TRBV9 and TRBJ2-1, with TRBD2 matching 14 bases. Germline lookup yields CDR1 SGDLS and CDR2 YYNGEE. This CDR3 is built from 16 residues. V trimming: 3 bases; J trimming: 5 bases; junction bases outside the gene matches: 4. The CDR3 DNA is TGTGCCAGCAGCGAACGGACTAGCGGGAGGCACAATGAGCAGTTCTTC. This encodes CASSERTSGRHNEQFF.

This clonotype appeared a few times. CDR3 region: CASRPGTMPEFGTQYF. The CDR3 DNA follows: TGTGCCAGCAGACCAGGGACTATGCCTGAATTTGGGACCCAGTACTTC. The gene calls are TRBV6-6 and TRBJ2-7, with 7 bases lining up with TRBD2. Judging by the DNA end, TRBJ2-5 fits better; the J call may be wrong. Looked up from germline, CDR1 is MNHNY and CDR2 is SVGAGI (reference sequence). The CDR3 is 16 residues long.

In its sample, this clonotype was seen a few times. The chain joins TRBV14 to TRBJ2-1, with 10 positions matching TRBD2. Germline CDR1 and CDR2: SGHDN and FVKESK. This CDR3 contains 15 residues. Trimming removed 3 bases from V and 9 bases from J; junction bases left unmatched: 8. As DNA, the CDR3 is TGTGCCAGCAGCCATTCCGGGACTAGCGCCAGTGAGCAGTTCTTC. Amino acids: CASSHSGTSASEQFF.

This clonotype has just a few counts. The chain joins TRBV12-3 or TRBV12-4 to TRBJ1-6, with a tentative D call TRBD1 (5 bases). The CDR3 has 11 residues. Trimming took 4 bases from V and 10 from J, leaving 5 bases between them. The CDR3 sequence is CASSSGSPLHF. The CDR3, as DNA: TGTGCCAGCAGTTCAGGGTCACCCCTCCACTTT.

This clonotype was seen only a few times. This chain uses TRBV2 with TRBJ1-5; D is possibly TRBD1 (5 bases). The CDR3 is 16 residues long. V lost 3 bases and J 1 base, leaving 13 bases between the germline ends. Germline lookup yields CDR1 SNHLY and CDR2 FYNNEI. DNA for the CDR3: TGTGCCAGCAGTGAGCACTACCGGGACAGCAATCAGCCCCAGCATTTT. This sequence encodes CASSEHYRDSNQPQHF.

This clonotype has more than one count but fewer than ten. The chain couples TRBV4-1 to TRBJ2-7; 10 positions match TRBD2. Per germline, CDR1 MGHRA and CDR2 YSYEKL. The CDR3 has 16 residues. The ends lost 0 bases at V and 6 bases at J; junction bases unmatched: 8. CDR3 sequence reads: CASSQESAGGPGEQYF. The CDR3 region has the DNA TGCGCCAGCAGCCAAGAGTCAGCGGGAGGGCCTGGCGAGCAGTACTTC.

The CDR3 sequence: CASSGTGTGNYNEQFF. The CDR3, as DNA: TGTGCCAGCAGCGGCACCGGGACGGGGAACTACAATGAGCAGTTCTTC. The J gene is TRBJ2-1, the V gene TRBV9; D could derive from TRBD1 or TRBD2 (5 bases each). Between the trimmed V and J ends, which lost 3 bases and 3 bases, there was a span of 16 bases. Germline V gene lookup returns CDR1 SGDLS and CDR2 YYNGEE. There are 16 residues in the CDR3.

The gene calls are TRBV12-3 or TRBV12-4 and TRBJ2-7; D gene unclear. V was cut by 8 bases and J by 6 bases, with 14 bases left in between. The CDR3 covers 12 residues. The CDR3 DNA is TGTGCCAGCTCCTCCGGGTTCTTCGAGCAGTACTTC. Translating it yields CASSSGFFEQYF.

This clonotype was seen only once. The rearrangement uses TRBV20-1 and TRBJ2-4; the match to TRBD2 covers 8 bases. The CDR3 runs 16 residues. V lost 6 bases to trimming and J lost 2 bases; unmatched junction nucleotides: 12. Germline lookup yields CDR1 DFQATT and CDR2 SNEGSKA (reference sequence). CDR3 nucleotides: TGCAGTGCAGAAGACCCAGCGGGGGCCCCCAAAAACATTCAGTACTTC. This translates into CSAEDPAGAPKNIQYF.

The chain uses TRBV6-2 or TRBV6-3 and TRBJ1-5; no clear D. V gave up 5 bases and J gave up 5 bases, with 19 bases separating them. The CDR3 sequence is 16 residues long. Germline values: CDR1 MNHEY, CDR2 SVGEGT. The CDR3 DNA follows: TGTGCCAGCAGTCTCGACGGGGTGGTTGGGGATCAGCCCCAGCATTTT. It codes for CASSLDGVVGDQPQHF.

The chain recombines TRBV6-4 with TRBJ2-7; D might be TRBD2 (6 bases). Germline V lookup: CDR1 MRHNA, CDR2 SNTAGT. The germline V and J ends were trimmed by 6 bases and 5 bases, with 17 bases remaining between them. The CDR3 is made up of 14 amino acids. The CDR3 reads CASRPTRVAHEQYF. The CDR3, as DNA: TGTGCCAGCAGGCCGACTAGGGTTGCGCACGAGCAGTACTTC.

This clonotype occurred a few times. The V and J genes are TRBV7-2 and TRBJ2-5, with 9 nucleotides matching TRBD1. The CDR3 runs to 14 residues. J gave up 4 bases and V 7 bases, and 7 bases lay outside the gene matches. Germline CDR1 and CDR2: SGHTA and FQGNSA. The CDR3 protein is CASMDGQGRETQYF. The CDR3 DNA reads as TGTGCCAGCATGGACGGACAGGGGAGAGAGACCCAGTACTTC.

The V and J genes are TRBV6-5 and TRBJ2-5; 7 bases fit TRBD1. J gave up 4 bases and V 4 bases, and 9 bases lay outside the gene matches. The CDR3 is 15 residues long. Germline-derived CDR1 and CDR2 are MNHEY and SVGAGI. CDR3 sequence: CASSSGQVIGETQYF. CDR3 coding DNA: TGTGCCAGCAGTTCAGGACAGGTGATAGGAGAGACCCAGTACTTC.

This chain joins TRBV27 and TRBJ2-5, with 9 bases identical to TRBD1. Germline V gene sequence: CDR1 MNHEY, CDR2 SMNVEV (reference sequence). The junction had 27 bases not matched to a gene; V was cut back by 5 bases and J by 11 bases. CDR3 length equals 19 residues. This CDR3 is CASSGGGQGVPSGLYKQYF. The CDR3 nucleotides read TGTGCCAGCAGTGGGGGGGGACAGGGAGTTCCATCTGGCCTCTACAAGCAGTACTTC.

This clonotype has a count of ten or more. CDR3 in DNA: TGTGCCAGCAGTGAAAGAGGGAGCCGGTCCTACGAGCAGTACTTC. Encoded protein: CASSERGSRSYEQYF. This chain links TRBV2 with TRBJ2-7; D is possibly TRBD2 (5 bases). The CDR3 sequence is 15 residues long. V was pared by 2 bases and J by 1 base, with 12 bases between. The germline V gene encodes CDR1 SNHLY and CDR2 FYNNEI.

This clonotype was seen more than once but under ten times. J is TRBJ2-7 and V is TRBV20-1; 7 nucleotides agree with TRBD2. The CDR3 runs 15 residues. J was trimmed by 3 bases and V by 1 base; bases with no gene match: 9. CDR1 DFQATT and CDR2 SNEGSKA come from the germline V gene (reference sequence). CDR3 region: CSARGGPRDYYEQYF. In DNA, the CDR3 is TGCAGTGCTAGAGGGGGACCCCGGGACTACTACGAGCAGTACTTC.

J is TRBJ1-1 and V is TRBV7-9; 11 bases are a match to TRBD1. This CDR3 is 16 amino acids long. Trimming removed 2 bases from V and 4 bases from J; junction bases left unmatched: 6. Looked up from germline, CDR1 is SEHNR and CDR2 is FQNEAQ (reference sequence). The CDR3 reads CASSLSSGQGGTEAFF. DNA for the CDR3: TGTGCCAGCAGCTTAAGCTCGGGACAGGGGGGCACTGAAGCTTTCTTT.

The chain combines TRBV25-1 with TRBJ2-5; possible D gene TRBD1, 6 bases. The V gene lost 1 base and the J gene lost 3 bases, with 12 bases spanning the gap. The CDR3 extends over 15 amino acids. CDR1 is MGHDK, CDR2 SYGVNS, per germline. CDR3 amino acids: CASSEFRGSEETQYF. The CDR3 DNA follows: TGTGCCAGCAGTGAATTTAGGGGGTCGGAAGAGACCCAGTACTTC.

Here the CDR3 DNA reads TGTGCCAGCGGCGCGAGCAACGAGCAGTACTTC. It specifies CASGASNEQYF. The rearrangement uses TRBV7-9 and TRBJ2-4, with D unclear. The DNA end is more similar to TRBJ2-7, so the J call may be wrong. Germline V gene data show CDR1 as SEHNR and CDR2 as FQNEAQ (reference sequence). CDR3 length: 11 residues.

The table lists this clonotype with a few counts. The genes are TRBV6-2 or TRBV6-3 and TRBJ2-1, with 8 bases matching TRBD1. This CDR3 spans 15 amino acids. Germline CDR1 is MNHEY and CDR2 is SVGEGT. Trimming took 2 bases from V and 0 from J; bases not matched to a gene: 0. CDR3 loop: CASSYGTGSYNEQFF. Written as DNA, the CDR3 is TGTGCCAGCAGTTACGGGACAGGCTCCTACAATGAGCAGTTCTTC.

The chain carries TRBV2 and TRBJ2-5, with 12 nucleotides matching TRBD2. The DNA end lines up better with TRBJ2-7; the J call may be wrong. Per the germline V gene, CDR1 is SNHLY and CDR2 is FYNNEI. The CDR3 sequence is 16 residues long. This chain's CDR3 is CASSGETSGRFHEQYF. CDR3 bases: TGTGCCAGCAGCGGAGAGACTAGCGGGAGATTTCACGAGCAGTACTTC.

The chain couples TRBV13 to TRBJ2-1, with 12 nucleotides matching TRBD2. The CDR3 is 14 residues long. Germline CDR1 is PRHDT and CDR2 is FYEKMQ (reference sequence). V trimming: 11 bases; J trimming: 7 bases; junction bases outside the gene matches: 9. The CDR3 DNA reads as TGTGCCTCCCTAGCGGGAGGGCCAGGGAATGAGCAGTTCTTC. Encoded protein: CASLAGGPGNEQFF.

The chain uses TRBV7-2 and TRBJ2-1, with TRBD2 matching 11 bases. This CDR3 has 18 residues. Germline CDR1 and CDR2: SGHTA and FQGNSA. The V gene end was trimmed by 0 bases and the J gene end by 6 bases; junction bases not matched to a gene: 10. The CDR3 region is CASSLAPPLAGVRNEQFF. Written as DNA, the CDR3 is TGTGCCAGCAGCTTAGCCCCGCCACTAGCGGGAGTCCGCAATGAGCAGTTCTTC.

The table lists this clonotype with a few counts. One end of the junction fails to match germline, which may point to a read error. The rearrangement links TRBV15 to TRBJ2-3; D uncertain. CDR1 is LNHNV and CDR2 is YYDKDF in the germline V gene (reference sequence). The CDR3 totals 13 residues. The CDR3 loop is CATSRDGVDTQYF. In DNA form, the CDR3 reads TGTGCTACCAGCAGAGACGGTGTGGATACGCAGTATTTT.

The chain uses TRBV7-2 and TRBJ1-6, with TRBD1 as a possible D gene (5 bases). CDR3 size: 12 residues. The V gene lost 3 bases and the J gene lost 11 bases, with 8 bases spanning the gap. Germline-derived CDR1 and CDR2 are SGHTA and FQGNSA. The CDR3 protein is CASSFWGTPLHF. The CDR3 nucleotides are TGTGCCAGCAGCTTTTGGGGGACACCCCTCCACTTT.

About this clonotype itself: With a much larger clone just one base away, this may be a read error. This chain connects TRBV27 to TRBJ2-7; D unclear. Germline V gene lookup returns CDR1 MNHEY and CDR2 SMNVEV (reference sequence). V was clipped by 4 bases and J by 5 bases, with 18 bases between them. The CDR3 consists of 15 residues. The CDR3 region has the DNA TGTGCCAGCAGTTCTAAGCCTATTAAGACGAACGAGCAGTACTTC. It encodes CASSSKPIKTNEQYF.

The chain joins TRBV27 to TRBJ2-1; D may be TRBD2 (6 bases). The length of the CDR3 is 17 residues. Trimming took off 5 bases at V and 2 bases at J, with 19 bases between the two ends. CDR1 MNHEY and CDR2 SMNVEV come from the germline V gene (reference sequence). The CDR3 DNA is TGTGCCAGCAGTCCCTACACCGGGAGTCCCGCCTACAATGAGCAGTTCTTC. It translates to CASSPYTGSPAYNEQFF.

Only a few counts were recorded for this clonotype. This rearrangement joins TRBV29-1 to TRBJ2-3; no clear D. This CDR3 has 13 amino acids. Germline values: CDR1 SQVTM, CDR2 ANQGSEA. V dropped 7 bases and J dropped 2 bases, with 13 bases sitting between them. The CDR3: CSAAPKLTDTQYF. In nucleotides, the CDR3 is TGCAGCGCCGCCCCGAAGCTCACAGATACGCAGTATTTT.